This TCR beta chain appears in the sequencing data of a study of memory CD8 T cells in hepatitis C reinfection (dated by TCRdb to 2016 to 2017). About the full investigation: Two consecutive HCV infections were spontaneously resolved by three donors, whereas a primary infection was cleared by two donors who then became chronically infected after reinfection. A case counted as HCV reinfection when an HCV RNA test came back positive after two negative tests taken at least 60 days apart. Peak reinfection samples were obtained 3 to 8 weeks after detection of reinfection. The study tracked the TCR beta repertoire of virus-specific CD8 T cells longitudinally across an HCV reinfection episode in 5 or 6 donors. Between the late 2000s and the early 2010s, five reinfection cases that had stored pre-reinfection samples were identified. In the reinfection study, participants with a resolved prior HCV infection were followed up every 3 months. Previously published longitudinal data on tetramer+ CD8 T cell frequency were used to select the peak reinfection time point.

CDR1 and CDR2 are read off the germline V gene as SGHTA and FQGNSA. From the cysteine up to the phenylalanine, the CDR3 has a length of 12 residues. Solely the CDR3 DNA is kept, with 36 bases framed from the first base. Trimming takes 1 base from V and 7 bases from J, and the germline ends sit 5 bases apart. The paper as a whole reports these results and caveats: Because the study included only 4 or 5 donors, definitive conclusions about public clonotypes linked to secondary clearance could not be reached.

The library relied on the immunoSEQ multiplex PCR assay. Genomic DNA was extracted from the sorted cells, and the TCR beta V, D and J regions were sequenced using the automated high-throughput method of Adaptive Biotechnologies. A two-step, bias-controlled multiplex PCR was used to amplify the CDR3 regions. An Illumina instrument was used to sequence the amplified TCR beta libraries. As for the authors' bioinformatics: Demultiplexed reads were processed to reduce amplification and sequencing bias, and the IMGT database was used to assign CDR3 sequences to gene families. ImmunoSEQ software version 2.0 was used to analyze repertoire data. Clonotype lists were filtered to remove out-of-frame sequences as well as sequences containing stop codons in the CDR3. Any clonotype with a frequency under 0.01% was left out, since that frequency corresponded to less than one cell. Richness was computed as observed richness divided by input cell number, and evenness as Shannon entropy divided by log observed richness. To measure repertoire diversity and how similar the repertoire was between time points, Simpson diversity and Morisita-Horn overlap indices were applied. Clonotypes were grouped as dominant (>1%), sub-dominant (0.5-0.99%), low abundance (0.1-0.49%) or lowest abundance (<0.1%). For the germline index, total nucleotide additions were subtracted from total CDR3 length, and that difference was then divided by total CDR3 length. This is the immuneACCESS table as TCRdb keeps it, with only in-frame sequences that have V and J called. A part of the clones is gone; compared with another copy, unresolved V genes explain less than half, and the rest is unexplained. The V and J calls and the clone size are those of that table, but D and trimming were determined from the DNA. This sample gives 44,000 or so clones in total; roughly 88% of them show up just once. Clones ranked in the top ten supply approximately 1.2% of the sample.

With respect to this clone: The antigen it recognizes is unknown. The record has no base qualities; no much larger clone is one base away.

This specimen's time point label, interpreted: peak reinfection, 3 to 8 weeks after reinfection detection. Sorted cells were sequenced directly ex vivo, with no in vitro expansion before TCR sequencing. Donors were people who inject drugs enrolled in the Montreal Acute Hepatitis C Cohort Study (HEPCO) in Canada. As controls, total naive CD8 T cells, sorted as viable CD3+ CD8+ CD45RO-, were obtained from two donors at each of the three reinfection time points. Before sorting, cryopreserved peripheral blood mononuclear cells were thawed and used as the source for purifying CD8 T cells. The MACS CD8+ T cell Isolation Kit was used to enrich CD8 T cells by negative selection. Cells were sorted on a BD FACSAria II sorter using FACSDiva software, and FlowJo was used for data analysis.

Sequencing was performed on naive CD8+ T cells sorted from blood. Taken with the paper, the label for cell subset or site translates to: total naive CD8+CD45RO- T cells. The chain is made from TRBV7-2 and TRBJ2-1; the D gene identity is not certain. The clonotype was recovered from a man between 18 and 29 years old with hepatitis C virus infection. The nucleotide sequence reads as follows: TGTGCCAGCAGCTTAGTAATAAATGAGCAGTTCTTC. Its protein is CASSLVINEQFF.